The clone carrying this TCR beta chain was seen a single time. The antigen is undetermined. At one end the junction does not follow the germline gene, possibly because of a read error. CDR3 size: 15 residues. Germline loops: CDR1 SGHTS, CDR2 YDEGEE. The sample originates from a study of glioma-infiltrating T cells. Study-level points and caveats: Gliomas, especially low-grade, showed above-expected tissue-blood divergence; non-neoplastic patients showed below.

Amplification of TCR alpha and beta CDR3 regions from RNA used iRepertoire nested multiplex PCR. Tissue mRNA or PBMC total RNA, about 90-450 ng, went into one-step reverse transcription and amplification. One entry per CDR3 protein, called by TCRdb with MiXCR from the multiplex PCR reads. The repertoire holds 90,000 to 110,000 distinct CDR3 sequences, with less than 30% as singletons. The sequencing sample was made of glioma tissue, nonneoplastic brain tissue, or PBMCs (not recorded which). The sequence derives from a human donor with low-grade glioma or glioblastoma, undergoing nonglioma brain surgery, or in good health (not recorded which). The chain has TRBV5-8 and TRBJ2-3; no reliable D call. The chain's CDR3 is CATSNWQAGTDTQYF. CDR3 DNA: TGCGCCACCAGCAACTGGCAGGCTGGCACAGATACGCAGTATTTT.